These 28 T cell receptor beta chains came from one sample sequenced in a study of breast tumors, draining lymph nodes, adjacent tissues. TCRdb processed the multiplex PCR reads anew with MiXCR; each CDR3 protein has one entry. The top ten clones hold around 9.9% of a sample with some 38,000 distinct CDR3 sequences, 35% to 45% of them seen once. Material for sequencing was breast tumor tissue. These receptors were collected from a female donor with breast cancer. Some clones in this sample may be carry-over from other donors' samples.

As to this clonotype: One base away lies a much larger clone, so this may be a sequencing read error. Here the CDR3 omits its conserved ending phenylalanine or tryptophan, so a read error is the likely source. J is TRBJ2-7 and V is TRBV19, with 9 bases lining up with TRBD1. V dropped 5 bases and J dropped 2; count of bases not matched to a gene: 4. In germline, CDR1 is LNHDA, CDR2 SQIVND (reference sequence). The CDR3 sequence is 14 residues long. The CDR3 DNA follows: TGTGCCAGTAGTTGGACAGGGGTAACCTACGAGCAGTACCTC. Protein product: CASSWTGVTYEQYL.

This clonotype was seen many times. V is TRBV28 and J is TRBJ2-5; D is possibly TRBD2 (5 bases). This CDR3 has 13 residues. Germline loops: CDR1 MDHEN, CDR2 SYDVKM. With 7 bases removed from V and 5 bases from J, the gap between germline ends came to 14 bases. CDR3 amino acids: CASKRAGVETQYF. CDR3 in DNA: TGTGCCAGCAAACGGGCCGGGGTGGAGACCCAGTACTTC.

V is TRBV5-4 and J is TRBJ2-7, with D possibly being TRBD2 (5 bases). This CDR3 contains 13 residues. V lost 0 bases and J 6 bases, leaving 10 bases between the germline ends. The germline CDR1 and CDR2 sequences are SGHNT and YYREEE (reference sequence). The CDR3 here is CASSLGSVSEQYF. CDR3 DNA: TGTGCCAGCAGCTTGGGTAGCGTGTCCGAGCAGTACTTC.

This clonotype was picked up many times. The chain recombines TRBV19 with TRBJ2-1, with TRBD2 matching 16 bases. CDR1 and CDR2 from the germline V gene are LNHDA and SQIVND (reference sequence). There are 16 residues in the CDR3. The junction had 15 bases not matched to a gene; V was cut back by 10 bases and J by 12 bases. The CDR3 nucleotides are TGTGCCACGAATACCGGGACTAGCGGGAGGGCGTTGGGGCAGTTCTTC. Amino acids: CATNTGTSGRALGQFF.

The sample holds many counts of this clonotype. The V call is TRBV20-1, the J call TRBJ1-5; a weak D match, TRBD1 (6 bases). The V end was cut by 4 bases, the J end by 6 bases, with 19 bases between. This CDR3 is 15 amino acids long. Per the germline V gene, CDR1 is DFQATT and CDR2 is SNEGSKA (reference sequence). The CDR3 coding sequence is TGCAGTGCTAAATATCGCCAGGGGCAGGGTCAGCCCCAGCATTTT. As protein: CSAKYRQGQGQPQHF.

The chain has TRBV4-1 and TRBJ2-5; 9 nucleotides line up with TRBD2. Trimming at V came to 2 bases and at J to 3 bases, leaving 10 bases not matched to a gene. This CDR3 spans 17 amino acids. The germline CDR1 and CDR2 sequences are MGHRA and YSYEKL. The CDR3 sequence is CASSQPKGLAREETQYF. In DNA, the CDR3 is TGCGCCAGCAGCCAACCCAAGGGACTAGCCCGAGAAGAGACCCAGTACTTC.

This clonotype was found many times. The CDR3 reads CASSRGEYEQYF. The CDR3 coding sequence is TGCGCCAGCAGCCGTGGGGAATACGAGCAGTACTTC. The V and J genes are TRBV5-1 and TRBJ2-7; no reliable D call. There are 12 residues in the CDR3. CDR1 is SGHRS, CDR2 YFSETQ, per germline. V dropped 4 bases and J dropped 4 bases, with 9 bases sitting between them.

This clonotype was counted ten times or more. The J gene is TRBJ2-5, the V gene TRBV7-9; weak D call: TRBD2 (6 bases). Germline V gene sequence: CDR1 SEHNR, CDR2 FQNEAQ (reference sequence). V was pared by 3 bases and J by 4 bases, with 12 bases between. This CDR3 is built from 14 residues. The CDR3 loop is CASSFGGGTETQYF. The CDR3, as DNA: TGTGCCAGCAGCTTCGGCGGAGGGACAGAGACCCAGTACTTC.

For this clonotype: Since a much larger clone is just one base distant, this may be a read error. This chain joins TRBV30 and TRBJ1-6; TRBD1 is a possible D gene (5 bases). This CDR3 spans 15 amino acids. Germline lookup yields CDR1 GTSNPN and CDR2 SVGIG (reference sequence). CDR3 sequence (DNA): TGTGCCTGGAGTGTACAGGCCTCTATTAATCCACCCCTCCACTTT. Translation: CAWSVQASINPPLHF. Supplemented by reference TRBV30 and TRBJ1-6, the full variable domain reads SQTIHQWPATLVQPVGSPLSLECTVEGTSNPNLYWYRQAAGRGLQLLFYSVGIGQISSEVPQNLSASRPQDRQFILSSKKLLLSDSGFYLCAWSVQASINPPLHFGNGTRLTVT.

With respect to this clonotype: This may come from a read error, since a much larger clone is one base off. The CDR3 carries no conserved terminal phenylalanine or tryptophan, so it likely arises from a read error. The chain combines TRBV6-2 or TRBV6-3 with TRBJ1-5; tentative D call: TRBD1 (5 bases). V lost 6 bases and J lost 4, with 19 bases in between. The CDR3 spans 16 residues. Germline lookup yields CDR1 MNHEY and CDR2 SVGEGT. CDR3 region: CASRPSQGFGNQPQHL. For the CDR3, the DNA is TGTGCCAGCAGACCCTCTCAGGGTTTTGGGAATCAGCCCCAGCATCTT.

V is TRBV6-5 and J is TRBJ2-1; D unclear. From germline, CDR1 is MNHEY and CDR2 SVGAGI. This CDR3 is 14 amino acids long. V was clipped by 6 bases and J by 1 base, with 10 bases between them. CDR3 amino acids: CASSPAQSYNEQFF. The CDR3 DNA sequence: TGTGCCAGCAGCCCGGCTCAGTCCTACAATGAGCAGTTCTTC.

This clonotype was observed many times. The chain combines TRBV7-8 with TRBJ2-2, with TRBD2 identical over 8 bases. Germline V gene lookup returns CDR1 SGHVS and CDR2 FQNEAQ. The V and J ends lost 1 base and 0 bases, in that order; junction bases with no gene match: 7. The CDR3 sequence is 18 residues long. As DNA, the CDR3 is TGTGCCAGCAGCTTAGTGGGACTAGATTTCGCGAACACCGGGGAGCTGTTTTTT. Encoded protein: CASSLVGLDFANTGELFF.

V usage is TRBV7-2 and J usage is TRBJ2-5; no reliable D call. The CDR3 is made up of 12 amino acids. V lost 3 bases and J lost 3, with 5 bases in between. CDR1 SGHTA and CDR2 FQGNSA come from the germline V gene. The CDR3 loop reads CASSLIEETQYF. As DNA, the CDR3 is TGTGCCAGCAGCTTGATCGAAGAGACCCAGTACTTC. The complete variable domain, with remaining parts taken from reference TRBV7-2 and TRBJ2-5, reads GAGVSQSPSNKVTEKGKDVELRCDPISGHTALYWYRQSLGQGLEFLIYFQGNSAPDKSGLPSDRFSAERTGGSVSTLTIQRTQQEDSAVYLCASSLIEETQYFGPGTRLLVL.

The chain combines TRBV5-1 with TRBJ1-4, with D uncertain. CDR1 is SGHRS and CDR2 is YFSETQ in the germline V gene. CDR3 length: 13 residues. The V and J ends lost 2 bases and 3 bases respectively, with 5 bases between them. The CDR3 sequence is CASSFGPNEKLFF. The CDR3 region has the DNA TGCGCCAGCAGCTTCGGCCCTAATGAAAAACTGTTTTTT.

This clonotype was detected many times. V is TRBV7-2 and J is TRBJ2-1; 8 bases align to TRBD1. The CDR3 totals 13 residues. V gave up 7 bases and J gave up 9 bases; unmatched junction bases: 8. The V gene's germline CDR1 is SGHTA and CDR2 FQGNSA. The CDR3 DNA reads as TGTGCCAGCAACCTACAGGGGGTTGGTGAGCAGTTCTTC. As protein: CASNLQGVGEQFF.

This clonotype was recorded at least ten times. The chain carries TRBV2 and TRBJ1-2, with TRBD1 matching over 9 bases. The V gene's germline CDR1 is SNHLY and CDR2 FYNNEI. With 4 bases clipped from V and 5 bases from J, the junction kept 17 bases outside the gene matches. The length of the CDR3 is 18 residues. This CDR3 reads CASSGTELPGGQGYGYTF. For the CDR3, the DNA is TGTGCCAGCAGTGGGACGGAACTCCCTGGGGGACAGGGTTATGGCTACACCTTC.

The chain joins TRBV6-5 to TRBJ2-1; the D gene is possibly TRBD2 (6 bases). Germline CDR1 is MNHEY and CDR2 is SVGAGI. This CDR3 comprises 12 residues. CDR3 sequence: CAAGTSYNEQFF. As DNA, the CDR3 is TGTGCGGCGGGAACCTCCTACAATGAGCAGTTCTTC.

Notes on this clonotype: A much larger clone lies a single base off, so this may be a read error. V usage is TRBV7-2 and J usage is TRBJ2-7; D could derive from TRBD1 or TRBD2 (5 bases each). Trimming pared 1 base from V and 2 bases from J, leaving 12 bases between. Per the germline V gene, CDR1 is SGHTA and CDR2 is FQGNSA. CDR3 length: 15 amino acids. The CDR3 reads CASSLGDPGAYEQYF. In DNA, the CDR3 is TGTGCCAGCAGCTTAGGGGACCCGGGTGCCTACGAGCAGTACTTC.

Many counts were recorded for this clonotype. The chain uses TRBV6-1 and TRBJ2-7; no definite D call. The CDR3 sequence is 15 residues long. Trimming took off 3 bases at V and 1 base at J, with 13 bases between the two ends. The germline CDR1 and CDR2 sequences are MNHNS and SASEGT. The CDR3 is CASSDTLRVSYEQYF. CDR3 sequence (DNA): TGTGCCAGCAGTGACACCCTGCGAGTATCCTACGAGCAGTACTTC.

This clonotype showed up many times. The V and J genes are TRBV24-1 and TRBJ2-1; 8 bases match TRBD2. V dropped 2 bases and J dropped 6; count of bases not matched to a gene: 8. This CDR3 comprises 16 residues. CDR1 and CDR2 from the germline V gene are KGHDR and SFDVKD. CDR3 in DNA: TGTGCCACCAGTGATTCCGGGACTAGTAACGTCAATGAGCAGTTCTTC. It is translated as CATSDSGTSNVNEQFF.

The chain links TRBV6-2 or TRBV6-3 to TRBJ2-5, with 9 bases identical to TRBD2. CDR3 length: 17 amino acids. The junction had 11 bases not matched to a gene; V was cut back by 4 bases and J by 2 bases. Germline V gene lookup returns CDR1 MNHEY and CDR2 SVGEGT. The DNA for the CDR3 is TGTGCCAGCAGTTTGAGCGGGAGGTTGGGAGGGCAAGAGACCCAGTACTTC. Translating gives CASSLSGRLGGQETQYF.

This sequence joins TRBV7-6 and TRBJ2-1; D not certain. The germline CDR1 and CDR2 sequences are SGHVS and FNYEAQ. The CDR3 has 14 amino acids. V lost 0 bases and J 6 bases, leaving 9 bases between the germline ends. Here the CDR3 reads CASSLAVKGNEQFF. DNA of the CDR3: TGTGCCAGCAGCTTAGCTGTGAAGGGCAATGAGCAGTTCTTC. The variable domain in full, completed from reference TRBV7-6 and TRBJ2-1, reads GAGVSQSPRYKVTKRGQDVALRCDPISGHVSLYWYRQALGQGPEFLTYFNYEAQQDKSGLPNDRFSAERPEGSISTLTIQRTEQRDSAMYRCASSLAVKGNEQFFGPGTRLTVL.

The chain carries TRBV20-1 and TRBJ2-1, with 8 bases identical to TRBD2. The V and J ends lost 3 bases and 9 bases, in that order; junction bases with no gene match: 7. Germline CDR1 and CDR2: DFQATT and SNEGSKA (reference sequence). The CDR3 length is 13 residues. CDR3 DNA sequence: TGCAGTGCTAGGTCGGGGGGGGTAGGTGAGCAGTTCTTC. Amino acids: CSARSGGVGEQFF.

V gene TRBV6-1 combines with J gene TRBJ1-5; maybe TRBD1 (5 bases). The CDR3 has 18 residues. Germline V gene sequence: CDR1 MNHNS, CDR2 SASEGT. The V end was cut by 2 bases, the J end by 11 bases, with 28 bases between. The CDR3 coding sequence is TGTGCCAGCAGTGAAAGTCGGGGGGGACTAGCGGGAGGCGTGACCCAGCATTTT. Protein product: CASSESRGGLAGGVTQHF.

The chain has TRBV11-3 and TRBJ1-1; 9 nucleotides match TRBD1. V dropped 6 bases and J dropped 2; count of bases not matched to a gene: 7. The V gene's germline CDR1 is SGHNT and CDR2 YENEEA. CDR3 length: 15 amino acids. CDR3 DNA sequence: TGTGCCAGCAGTTTATGGGGACAGGGAAACACTGAAGCTTTCTTT. Encoded protein: CASSLWGQGNTEAFF.

This clonotype is deemed medium-sized. The chain joins TRBV15 to TRBJ2-1; D unresolved. The germline gives CDR1 LNHNV, CDR2 YYDKDF (reference sequence). The CDR3 loop spans 16 amino acids. Trimming stripped 1 base from V and 3 bases from J, with 13 bases between. CDR3 loop: CATSRAAAASYNEQFF. The CDR3 coding sequence is TGTGCCACCAGCAGAGCCGCGGCAGCCAGCTACAATGAGCAGTTCTTC.

This clonotype was counted many times. This chain joins TRBV6-1 and TRBJ2-7; D perhaps matches TRBD2 (7 bases). CDR1 is MNHNS and CDR2 is SASEGT in the germline V gene. CDR3 length equals 14 residues. V was cut by 2 bases and J by 0 bases, with 8 bases left in between. The CDR3 DNA is TGTGCCAGCAGTGAAAGGGGGGGCTCCTACGAGCAGTACTTC. This translates into CASSERGGSYEQYF.

In this sample, this clonotype turned up many times. This sequence joins TRBV5-6 and TRBJ2-1, with D tentatively TRBD2 (6 bases). Germline V gene sequence: CDR1 SGHDT, CDR2 YYEEEE. The CDR3 is 17 amino acids. Deletions cut 4 bases from V and 6 bases from J, with 23 bases between. The CDR3 spells CASSLVGAGRLGNEQFF. In DNA, the CDR3 is TGTGCCAGCAGCCTGGTGGGTGCAGGGAGGTTAGGCAATGAGCAGTTCTTC.